Shown below are 18 T cell receptor beta chains from a single sample sequenced in a study of cytomegalovirus exposure and HLA in healthy donors. The PCR ran on 60 Vbeta and 13 Jbeta primers. Repertoires were generated with immunoSEQ multiplex PCR, while TCRdb's copy carries only in-frame clones and drops some. The sample's table shows under 130,000 clones. Source material: PBMCs. Every receptor here comes from a man aged 35 to 55 in good health and CMV-seronegative.

This chain joins TRBV6-1 and TRBJ1-2; 9 nucleotides match TRBD1. Germline-derived CDR1 and CDR2 are MNHNS and SASEGT. This CDR3 has 12 amino acids. V gave up 10 bases and J gave up 8 bases; unmatched junction bases: 8. The CDR3 loop is CATLQGARGYTF. The CDR3 DNA sequence: TGTGCCACTTTACAGGGGGCGCGAGGCTACACCTTC.

This chain joins TRBV5-6 and TRBJ2-3; the D gene is possibly TRBD1 (6 bases). CDR3 size: 12 residues. Germline CDR1 is SGHDT and CDR2 is YYEEEE. Trimming cost V 4 bases and J 5 bases, with 8 bases left between them. In DNA, the CDR3 is TGTGCCAGCAGCGTAGGGGGAGATACGCAGTATTTT. It specifies CASSVGGDTQYF.

This sequence joins TRBV2 and TRBJ2-3; D perhaps matches TRBD2 (7 bases). CDR1 and CDR2 from the germline V gene are SNHLY and FYNNEI. The CDR3 has 13 amino acids. V lost 6 bases to trimming and J lost 5 bases, with 12 bases between them. The CDR3 sequence is CASSGGREDTQYF. CDR3 DNA sequence: TGTGCCAGCAGCGGGGGGCGGGAAGATACGCAGTATTTT.

The chain couples TRBV7-2 to TRBJ1-4, with D perhaps TRBD1 (5 bases). The germline gives CDR1 SGHTA, CDR2 FQGNSA. The CDR3 sequence is 15 residues long. V was trimmed by 1 base and J by 8 bases, leaving 14 bases between them. CDR3 amino acids: CASSLEGRVSEKLFF. In DNA form, the CDR3 reads TGTGCCAGCAGCTTAGAGGGCAGGGTTTCGGAAAAACTGTTTTTT.

V is TRBV28 and J is TRBJ1-5, with D possibly being TRBD1 (6 bases). V lost 5 bases and J 3 bases, leaving 8 bases between the germline ends. Germline-derived CDR1 and CDR2 are MDHEN and SYDVKM. CDR3 length: 13 residues. The CDR3 DNA is TGTGCCAGCAGTGGGACACTCAATCAGCCCCAGCATTTT. It codes for CASSGTLNQPQHF.

The CDR3 loop reads CAWSGGGPQHF. CDR3 nucleotide sequence: TGTGCCTGGAGTGGGGGAGGGCCCCAGCATTTT. The chain is built from TRBV30 and TRBJ1-5; no clear D gene. The CDR3 has 11 amino acids. Deletions cut 1 base from V and 9 bases from J, with 7 bases between. The germline gives CDR1 GTSNPN, CDR2 SVGIG (reference sequence).

Details on this clone: Distinct nucleotide sequences in the sample also encode this CDR3. The chain carries TRBV9 and TRBJ1-5; 8 positions match TRBD1. The CDR3 consists of 15 residues. CDR1 is SGDLS, CDR2 YYNGEE, per germline. Trimming at V came to 2 bases and at J to 2 bases, leaving 3 bases not matched to a gene. CDR3 amino acids: CASSVGQGGNQPQHF. CDR3 nucleotide sequence: TGTGCCAGCAGCGTCGGACAGGGAGGCAATCAGCCCCAGCATTTT. The full variable domain, its missing parts supplied by reference TRBV9 and TRBJ1-5, is DSGVTQTPKHLITATGQRVTLRCSPRSGDLSVYWYQQSLDQGLQFLIQYYNGEERAKGNILERFSAQQFPDLHSELNLSSLELGDSALYFCASSVGQGGNQPQHFGDGTRLSIL.

V gene TRBV6-1 combines with J gene TRBJ1-1; D ambiguous. The CDR3 is 15 residues long. Germline V lookup: CDR1 MNHNS, CDR2 SASEGT. Trimming took 6 bases from V and 3 from J, leaving 17 bases between them. The DNA for the CDR3 is TGTGCCAGCAGCTTATACTCCCCCCGGGACACTGAAGCTTTCTTT. Protein product: CASSLYSPRDTEAFF.

The chain links TRBV5-5 to TRBJ1-6; no clear D. CDR3 length equals 14 residues. The V and J ends lost 1 base and 8 bases respectively, with 10 bases between them. Germline assignment: CDR1 SGHKS and CDR2 YYEKEE (reference sequence). CDR3 in amino acids: CASSLLAADSPLHF. The CDR3 DNA follows: TGTGCCAGCAGCTTGCTGGCTGCGGATTCACCCCTCCACTTT.

The chain carries TRBV7-2 and TRBJ2-7; TRBD2 agrees at 10 bases. The CDR3 is made up of 13 amino acids. J gave up 7 bases and V 5 bases, and 5 bases lay outside the gene matches. Germline lookup yields CDR1 SGHTA and CDR2 FQGNSA. Written as DNA, the CDR3 is TGTGCCAGCAGCCCCCAACTAGCGGGGGAGCAGTACTTC. Translated: CASSPQLAGEQYF.

The chain joins TRBV2 to TRBJ1-4; possible D gene TRBD1, 6 bases. Germline lookup yields CDR1 SNHLY and CDR2 FYNNEI. The CDR3 totals 14 residues. Deletions cut 5 bases from V and 5 bases from J, with 12 bases between. CDR3 loop: CASSPPQGNEKLFF. CDR3 nucleotides: TGTGCCAGCAGTCCGCCTCAGGGGAATGAAAAACTGTTTTTT.

This CDR3 is CASSATAQETQYF. CDR3 coding DNA: TGTGCCAGCAGTGCGACAGCTCAAGAGACCCAGTACTTC. This chain links TRBV6-6 with TRBJ2-5; D perhaps matches TRBD1 (5 bases). The germline gives CDR1 MNHNY, CDR2 SVGAGI (reference sequence). Trimming removed 5 bases at V and 2 bases at J, with 9 bases between. The CDR3 spans 13 residues.

The V call is TRBV6-5, the J call TRBJ2-5, with 7 bases that match TRBD1. The J call may be incorrect, as the DNA end agrees better with TRBJ2-7. This CDR3 spans 15 amino acids. Germline V gene data show CDR1 as MNHEY and CDR2 as SVGAGI. The CDR3 here is CASSWTGASSYEQYF. As DNA, the CDR3 is TGTGCCAGCAGTTGGACAGGCGCAAGCTCCTACGAGCAGTACTTC.

This rearrangement joins TRBV18 to TRBJ1-1; possible D gene TRBD1, 6 bases. The CDR3 length is 13 residues. The V end lost 5 bases, the J end lost 11 bases, and 18 bases lay between the germline ends. The germline V gene encodes CDR1 KGHSH and CDR2 LQKENI. The CDR3 DNA follows: TGTGCCAGCTCATCATACAGGGAGTCTGTGGCTTTCTTT. Translation gives CASSSYRESVAFF. Full variable domain (missing parts from reference TRBV18 and TRBJ1-1): NAGVMQNPRHLVRRRGQEARLRCSPMKGHSHVYWYRQLPEEGLKFMVYLQKENIIDESGMPKERFSAEFPKEGPSILRIQQVVRGDSAAYFCASSSYRESVAFFGQGTRLTVV.

V gene TRBV28 combines with J gene TRBJ1-5, with a possible D match to TRBD1 (6 bases). The V and J ends lost 8 bases and 2 bases respectively, with 13 bases between them. Per the germline V gene, CDR1 is MDHEN and CDR2 is SYDVKM. The CDR3 loop spans 14 amino acids. The CDR3 bases are TGTGCCAGCCATAGGGGGGGCGGCAATCAGCCCCAGCATTTT. This translates into CASHRGGGNQPQHF.

As for this clone: At one end, the junction sequence differs from germline, possibly due to a read error. The J gene is TRBJ1-2, the V gene TRBV5-4; unclear D gene. The CDR3 length is 11 residues. Germline V gene sequence: CDR1 SGHNT, CDR2 YYREEE (reference sequence). CDR3 nucleotide sequence: TGTGCCAGCAGCTTTCAGCAGGCATTCATCTTC. Encoded protein: CASSFQQAFIF.

V is TRBV7-2 and J is TRBJ1-4, with D possibly matching TRBD1 (5 bases). There are 16 residues in the CDR3. Trimming removed 1 base at V and 8 bases at J, with 17 bases between. Germline CDR1 SGHTA, CDR2 FQGNSA. DNA for the CDR3: TGTGCCAGCAGCTTAGGGGGTGGGGCGGTTGGAGAAAAACTGTTTTTT. Amino acids: CASSLGGGAVGEKLFF.

This chain uses TRBV10-3 with TRBJ1-2; 7 nucleotides line up with TRBD1. The junction had 7 bases not matched to a gene; V was cut back by 3 bases and J by 3 bases. CDR3 length: 15 amino acids. Germline CDR1 reads ENHRY; CDR2 reads SYGVKD. The chain's CDR3 is CAISDLGGEDYGYTF. CDR3 DNA: TGTGCCATCAGTGATTTAGGGGGCGAGGACTATGGCTACACCTTC.